The source of this T cell receptor beta chain is a study of shared clonotypes between healthy human individuals. Overall study: The plates for each donor numbered three CD4 naive, three CD4 memory, two CD8 naive and one CD8 memory. Findings and limits, study-wide: The four-donor shared clonotypes exceeded non-shared clonotypes in generation probability, with non-shared ones scoring lower.

Assay used: immunoSEQ multiplex PCR; TCRdb lists only in-frame clones, some missing. The data contain about 730,000 clones, 72% of them singletons. In the CD4+ fraction, cells were divided into CD45RA+ naive and CD45RA-negative memory subsets. Turning to this clone: What it recognizes is unknown.

Germline V gives CDR1 SGHKS, CDR2 YYEKEE (reference sequence). V was clipped by 6 bases and J by 10 bases; unmatched bases: 16. This CDR3 comprises 15 residues. The sequence derives from a woman in her twenties or thirties in good health. V usage is TRBV5-5 and J usage is TRBJ1-3; 7 bases match TRBD1. The sequencing input was memory CD4+ T cells sorted from blood. Subset specified: CD45RA-negative fraction. CDR3: CASTRTGLSPETIYF. CDR3 nucleotide sequence: TGTGCCAGCACCAGGACAGGACTCTCCCCCGAAACCATATATTTT.